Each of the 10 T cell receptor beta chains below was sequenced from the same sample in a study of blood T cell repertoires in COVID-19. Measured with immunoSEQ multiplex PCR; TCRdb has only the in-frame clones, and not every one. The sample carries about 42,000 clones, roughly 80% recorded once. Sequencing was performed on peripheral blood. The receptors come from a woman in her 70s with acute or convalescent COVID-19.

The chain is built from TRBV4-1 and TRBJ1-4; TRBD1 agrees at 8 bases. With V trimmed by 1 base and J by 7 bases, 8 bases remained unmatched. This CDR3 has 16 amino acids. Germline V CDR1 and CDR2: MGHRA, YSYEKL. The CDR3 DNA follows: TGCGCCAGCAGCCAAGCCCCGGCCAGGGGGCCTGAAAAACTGTTTTTT. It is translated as CASSQAPARGPEKLFF.

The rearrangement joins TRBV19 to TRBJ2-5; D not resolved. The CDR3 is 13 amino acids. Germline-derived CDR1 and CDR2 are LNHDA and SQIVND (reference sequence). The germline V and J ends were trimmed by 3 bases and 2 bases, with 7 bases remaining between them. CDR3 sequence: CASSMGRQETQYF. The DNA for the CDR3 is TGTGCCAGTAGTATGGGCAGGCAAGAGACCCAGTACTTC. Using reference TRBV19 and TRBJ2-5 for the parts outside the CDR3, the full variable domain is DGGITQSPKYLFRKEGQNVTLSCEQNLNHDAMYWYRQDPGQGLRLIYYSQIVNDFQKGDIAEGYSVSREKKESFPLTVTSAQKNPTAFYLCASSMGRQETQYFGPGTRLLVL.

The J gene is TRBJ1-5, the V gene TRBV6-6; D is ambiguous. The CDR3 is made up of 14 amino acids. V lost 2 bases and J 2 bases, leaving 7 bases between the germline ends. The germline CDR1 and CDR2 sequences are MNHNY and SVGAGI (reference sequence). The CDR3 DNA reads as TGTGCCAGCAGTTACCCCGGTCGCAATCAGCCCCAGCATTTT. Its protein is CASSYPGRNQPQHF.

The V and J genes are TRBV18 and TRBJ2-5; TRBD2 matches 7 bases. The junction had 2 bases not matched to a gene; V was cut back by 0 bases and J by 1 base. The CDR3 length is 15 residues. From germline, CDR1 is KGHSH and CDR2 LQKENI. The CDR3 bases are TGTGCCAGCTCACCACCGGGGACTACCCAAGAGACCCAGTACTTC. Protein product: CASSPPGTTQETQYF.

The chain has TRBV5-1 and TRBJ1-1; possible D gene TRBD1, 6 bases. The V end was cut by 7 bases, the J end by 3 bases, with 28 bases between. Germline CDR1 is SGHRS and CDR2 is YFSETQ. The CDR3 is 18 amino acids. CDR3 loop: CASRTGTGWITKDTEAFF. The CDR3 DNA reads TGCGCCAGCCGCACAGGAACAGGGTGGATCACGAAAGACACTGAAGCTTTCTTT.

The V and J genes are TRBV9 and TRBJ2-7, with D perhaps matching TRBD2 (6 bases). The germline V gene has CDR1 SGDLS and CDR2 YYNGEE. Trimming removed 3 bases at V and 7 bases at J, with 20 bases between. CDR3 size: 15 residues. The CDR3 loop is CASSATLASSSEQYF. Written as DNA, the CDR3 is TGTGCCAGCAGCGCCACTCTAGCGTCCTCCTCGGAGCAGTACTTC.

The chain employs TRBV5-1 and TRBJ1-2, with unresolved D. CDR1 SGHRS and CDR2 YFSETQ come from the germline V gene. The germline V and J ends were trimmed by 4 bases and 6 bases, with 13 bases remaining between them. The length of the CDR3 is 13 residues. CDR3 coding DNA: TGCGCCAGCAGCCCTGCAGGTATGGATGGCTACACCTTC. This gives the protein CASSPAGMDGYTF.

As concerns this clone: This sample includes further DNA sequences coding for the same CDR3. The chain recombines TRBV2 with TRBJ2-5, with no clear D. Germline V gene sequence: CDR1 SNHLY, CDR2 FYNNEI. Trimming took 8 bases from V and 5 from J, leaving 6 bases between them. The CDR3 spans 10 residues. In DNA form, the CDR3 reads TGTGCCAGCTCGAGGGAGACCCAGTACTTC. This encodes CASSRETQYF.

CDR3 nucleotide sequence: TGTGCCAGCAGCCGGGACAGTCTAGGTACGCAGTATTTT. Translated: CASSRDSLGTQYF. The J gene is TRBJ2-3, the V gene TRBV12-3 or TRBV12-4; 7 bases align to TRBD1. The CDR3 sequence is 13 residues long. Losses at the gene ends were 6 bases for V and 8 bases for J; bases not matched to a gene: 8.

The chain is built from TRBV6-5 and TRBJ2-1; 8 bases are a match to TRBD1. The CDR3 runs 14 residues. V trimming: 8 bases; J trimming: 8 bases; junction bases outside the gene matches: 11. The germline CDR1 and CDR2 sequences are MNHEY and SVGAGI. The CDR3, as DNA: TGTGCCAGCGGTAGGGCAGGGGGCATCTATGAGCAGTTCTTC. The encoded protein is CASGRAGGIYEQFF.